The sample holds many counts of the clone carrying this T cell receptor beta chain. This sample was included in a study of T cells after yellow fever vaccination. The study, taken as a whole, reports: Detected again after the booster were most primary-vaccination clones, at nearly 97% CD4 and about 90% CD8. From the bulk population, abundant clonotypes could contaminate and appear within FACS-sorted repertoires.

A 5'RACE template-switching step, the method used to make TCR cDNA, added a universal primer site and UMIs. TCRdb reanalysed the 5' RACE reads using MiXCR and keeps one entry per CDR3 protein. The sample includes 12,000 to 15,000 distinct CDR3 sequences, about 7.1% seen only once; the top ten take 1.5% to 2%. The junction had 7 bases not matched to a gene; V was cut back by 5 bases and J by 2 bases. Germline values: CDR1 SGHRS, CDR2 YFSETQ. The CDR3 totals 15 residues. Material: PBMCs, either bulk or a sorted T-cell subset (CD4+, CD8+, memory, or dextramer-sorted; not recorded which), obtained on the day of the yellow fever booster vaccination. The sequence came from a man younger than 30 who received the YFV17D yellow fever vaccine. The chain has TRBV5-1 and TRBJ2-3, with 8 bases fitting TRBD1. Written as DNA, the CDR3 is TGCGCCAGCAGTTACAGGGGGGAGGACACAGATACGCAGTATTTT. It encodes CASSYRGEDTDTQYF.